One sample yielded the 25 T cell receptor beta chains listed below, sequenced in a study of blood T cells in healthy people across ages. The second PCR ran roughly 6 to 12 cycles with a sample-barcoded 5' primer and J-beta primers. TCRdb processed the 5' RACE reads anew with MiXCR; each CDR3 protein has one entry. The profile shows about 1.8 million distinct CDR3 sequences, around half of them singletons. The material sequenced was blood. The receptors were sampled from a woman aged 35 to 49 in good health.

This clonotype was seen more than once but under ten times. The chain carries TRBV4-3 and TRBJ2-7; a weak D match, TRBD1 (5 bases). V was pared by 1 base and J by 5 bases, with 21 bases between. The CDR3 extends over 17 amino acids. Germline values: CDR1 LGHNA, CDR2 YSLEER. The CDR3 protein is CASSQGGRLDTPNEQYF. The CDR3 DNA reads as TGCGCCAGCAGCCAAGGAGGTAGGCTGGACACCCCCAACGAGCAGTACTTC.

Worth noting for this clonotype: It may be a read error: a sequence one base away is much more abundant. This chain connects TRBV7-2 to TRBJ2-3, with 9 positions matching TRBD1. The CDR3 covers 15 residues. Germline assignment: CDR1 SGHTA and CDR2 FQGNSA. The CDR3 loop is CASSSPDRGTDTLYF. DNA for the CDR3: TGTGCCAGCAGCTCGCCGGACAGGGGTACAGATACGCTGTATTTT. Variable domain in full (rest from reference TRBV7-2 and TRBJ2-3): GAGVSQSPSNKVTEKGKDVELRCDPISGHTALYWYRQSLGQGLEFLIYFQGNSAPDKSGLPSDRFSAERTGGSVSTLTIQRTQQEDSAVYLCASSSPDRGTDTLYFGPGTRLTVL.

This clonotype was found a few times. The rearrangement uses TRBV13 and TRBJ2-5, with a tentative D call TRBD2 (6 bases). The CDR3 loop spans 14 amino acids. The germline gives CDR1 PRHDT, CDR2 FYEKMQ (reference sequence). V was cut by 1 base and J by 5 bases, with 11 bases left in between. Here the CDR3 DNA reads TGTGCCAGCAGCTTAGACGCTAGCGCCGAGACCCAGTACTTC. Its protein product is CASSLDASAETQYF.

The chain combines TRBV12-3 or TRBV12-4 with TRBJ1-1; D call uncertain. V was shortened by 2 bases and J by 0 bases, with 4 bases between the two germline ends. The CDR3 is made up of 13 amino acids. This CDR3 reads CASSLFMNTEAFF. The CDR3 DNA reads TGTGCCAGCAGTTTATTCATGAACACTGAAGCTTTCTTT.

CDR3 region: CTSSLLLAKNIQYF. The CDR3 DNA is TGTACCAGCAGCTTACTTTTGGCCAAAAACATTCAGTACTTC. The chain uses TRBV7-2 and TRBJ2-4, with D unclear. There are 14 residues in the CDR3. Trimming stripped 2 bases from V and 1 base from J, with 6 bases between. The germline CDR1 and CDR2 sequences are SGHTA and FQGNSA.

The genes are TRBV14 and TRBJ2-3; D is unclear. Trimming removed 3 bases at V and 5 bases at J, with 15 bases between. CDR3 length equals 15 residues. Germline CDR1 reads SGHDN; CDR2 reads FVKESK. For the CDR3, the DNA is TGTGCCAGCAGCCATAACCCCCCCGCCGGAGATACGCAGTATTTT. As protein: CASSHNPPAGDTQYF.

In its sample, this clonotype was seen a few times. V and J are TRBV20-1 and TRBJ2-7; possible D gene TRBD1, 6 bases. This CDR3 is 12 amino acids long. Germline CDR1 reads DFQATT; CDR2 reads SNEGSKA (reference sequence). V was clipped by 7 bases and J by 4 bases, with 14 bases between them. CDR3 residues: CSGSEGVYEQYF. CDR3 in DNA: TGCAGTGGGAGCGAGGGGGTTTACGAGCAGTACTTC.

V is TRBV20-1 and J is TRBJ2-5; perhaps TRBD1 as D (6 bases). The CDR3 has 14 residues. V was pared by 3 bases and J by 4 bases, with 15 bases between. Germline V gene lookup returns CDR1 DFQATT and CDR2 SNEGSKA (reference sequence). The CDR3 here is CSARTTGMGETQYF. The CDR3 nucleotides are TGCAGTGCTAGGACCACAGGGATGGGAGAGACCCAGTACTTC.

In DNA, the CDR3 is TGTGCCAGCAGCTCCACTCACAGGGGGTCGAGCTCCTACAATGAGCAGTTCTTC. Its protein product is CASSSTHRGSSSYNEQFF. The chain joins TRBV7-2 to TRBJ2-1; 8 bases fit TRBD1. The trim removed 4 bases at V and 0 bases at J, leaving 11 bases unmatched. This CDR3 region has 18 residues. CDR1 is SGHTA and CDR2 is FQGNSA in the germline V gene. Full variable domain (rest looked up from reference TRBV7-2 and TRBJ2-1): GAGVSQSPSNKVTEKGKDVELRCDPISGHTALYWYRQSLGQGLEFLIYFQGNSAPDKSGLPSDRFSAERTGGSVSTLTIQRTQQEDSAVYLCASSSTHRGSSSYNEQFFGPGTRLTVL.

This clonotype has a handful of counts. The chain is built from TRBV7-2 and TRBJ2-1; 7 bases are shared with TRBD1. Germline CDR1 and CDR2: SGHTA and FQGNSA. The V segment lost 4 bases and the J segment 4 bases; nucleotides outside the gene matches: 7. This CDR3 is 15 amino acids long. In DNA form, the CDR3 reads TGTGCCAGCAGCTCCTGGACAGGAGGATACAATGAGCAGTTCTTC. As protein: CASSSWTGGYNEQFF.

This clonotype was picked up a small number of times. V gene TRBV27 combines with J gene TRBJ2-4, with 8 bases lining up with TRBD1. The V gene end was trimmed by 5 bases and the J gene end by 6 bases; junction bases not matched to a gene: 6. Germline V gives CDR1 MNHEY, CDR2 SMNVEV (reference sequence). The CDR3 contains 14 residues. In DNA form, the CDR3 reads TGTGCCAGCAGTGCCGACAGGGGTGGAAACATTCAGTACTTC. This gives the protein CASSADRGGNIQYF.

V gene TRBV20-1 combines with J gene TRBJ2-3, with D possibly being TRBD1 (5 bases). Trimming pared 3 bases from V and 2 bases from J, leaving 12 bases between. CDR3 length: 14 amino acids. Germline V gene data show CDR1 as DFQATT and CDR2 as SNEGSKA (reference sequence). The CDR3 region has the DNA TGCAGTGCTAGGCGGCAGGGCCCCACAGATACGCAGTATTTT. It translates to CSARRQGPTDTQYF.

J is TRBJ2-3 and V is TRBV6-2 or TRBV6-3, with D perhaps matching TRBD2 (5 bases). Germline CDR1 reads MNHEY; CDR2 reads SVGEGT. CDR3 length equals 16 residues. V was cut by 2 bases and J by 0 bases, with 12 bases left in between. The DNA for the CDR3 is TGTGCCAGCAGTTACCGGGATACCCCCAGCACAGATACGCAGTATTTT. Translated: CASSYRDTPSTDTQYF.

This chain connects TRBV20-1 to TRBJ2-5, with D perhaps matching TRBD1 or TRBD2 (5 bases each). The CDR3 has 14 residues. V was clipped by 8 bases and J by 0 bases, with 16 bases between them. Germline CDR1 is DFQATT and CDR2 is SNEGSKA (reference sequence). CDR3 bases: TGCAGTACAAAGGGGACCCCGTACCAAGAGACCCAGTACTTC. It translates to CSTKGTPYQETQYF.

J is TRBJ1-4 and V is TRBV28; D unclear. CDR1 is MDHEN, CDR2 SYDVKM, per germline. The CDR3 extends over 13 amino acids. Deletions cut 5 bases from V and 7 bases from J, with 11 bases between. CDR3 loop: CASSVIEGEKLFF. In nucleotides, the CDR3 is TGTGCCAGCAGTGTAATCGAGGGTGAAAAACTGTTTTTT.

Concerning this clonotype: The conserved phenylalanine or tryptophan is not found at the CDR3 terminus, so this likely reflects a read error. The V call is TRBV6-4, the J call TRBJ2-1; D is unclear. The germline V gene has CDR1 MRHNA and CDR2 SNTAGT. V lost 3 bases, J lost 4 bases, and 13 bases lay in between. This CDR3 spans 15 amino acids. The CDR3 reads CASSERPTDYNEQFY. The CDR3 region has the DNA TGTGCCAGCAGTGAGAGGCCGACCGATTACAATGAGCAGTTCTAC.

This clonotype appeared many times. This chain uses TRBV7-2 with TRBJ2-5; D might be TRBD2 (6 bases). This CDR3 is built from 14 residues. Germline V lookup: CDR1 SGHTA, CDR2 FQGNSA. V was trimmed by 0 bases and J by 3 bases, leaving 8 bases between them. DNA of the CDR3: TGTGCCAGCAGCTTAGCCAGGACTAAAGAGACCCAGTACTTC. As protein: CASSLARTKETQYF.

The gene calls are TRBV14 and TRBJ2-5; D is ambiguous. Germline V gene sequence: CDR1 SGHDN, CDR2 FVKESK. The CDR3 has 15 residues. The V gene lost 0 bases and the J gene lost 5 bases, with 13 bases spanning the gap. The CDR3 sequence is CASSQDLSRYETQYF. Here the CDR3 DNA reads TGTGCCAGCAGCCAAGATTTGTCCAGATACGAGACCCAGTACTTC.

The CDR3 region has the DNA TGTGCCAGCAGCTATCAGGGGGCCGGCTTGGGTGGCTACACCTTC. Its protein is CASSYQGAGLGGYTF. The chain couples TRBV5-5 to TRBJ1-2; 8 bases agree with TRBD1. V lost 3 bases to trimming and J lost 7 bases; unmatched junction nucleotides: 11. Germline values: CDR1 SGHKS, CDR2 YYEKEE (reference sequence). The CDR3 loop spans 15 amino acids.

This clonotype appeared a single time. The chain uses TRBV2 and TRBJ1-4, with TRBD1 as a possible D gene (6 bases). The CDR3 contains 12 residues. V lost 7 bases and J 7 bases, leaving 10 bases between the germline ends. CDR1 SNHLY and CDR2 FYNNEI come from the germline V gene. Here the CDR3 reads CASKGDSEKLFF. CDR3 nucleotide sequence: TGTGCCAGCAAGGGGGATTCTGAAAAACTGTTTTTT.

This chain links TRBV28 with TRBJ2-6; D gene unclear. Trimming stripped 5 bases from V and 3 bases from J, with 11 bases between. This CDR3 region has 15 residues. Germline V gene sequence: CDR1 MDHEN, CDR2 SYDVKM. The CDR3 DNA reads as TGTGCCAGCAGTAGCGCAAAGCTTGGGGCCAACGTCCTGACTTTC. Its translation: CASSSAKLGANVLTF.

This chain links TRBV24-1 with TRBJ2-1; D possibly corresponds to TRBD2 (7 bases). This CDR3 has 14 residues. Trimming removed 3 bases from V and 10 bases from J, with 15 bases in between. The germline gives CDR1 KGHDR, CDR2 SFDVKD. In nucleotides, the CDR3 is TGTGCCACCAGTGATCGGACGGGGGGCCGCGAGCAGTTCTTC. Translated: CATSDRTGGREQFF.

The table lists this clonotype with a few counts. In DNA form, the CDR3 reads TGCGCCAGCAGCTTGGATTATTCAGGGTACCCGTACTTC. Translating gives CASSLDYSGYPYF. The rearrangement links TRBV5-1 to TRBJ2-7; TRBD1 is a possible D gene (5 bases). V was shortened by 0 bases and J by 12 bases, with 16 bases between the two germline ends. This CDR3 comprises 13 residues. Germline V gives CDR1 SGHRS, CDR2 YFSETQ.

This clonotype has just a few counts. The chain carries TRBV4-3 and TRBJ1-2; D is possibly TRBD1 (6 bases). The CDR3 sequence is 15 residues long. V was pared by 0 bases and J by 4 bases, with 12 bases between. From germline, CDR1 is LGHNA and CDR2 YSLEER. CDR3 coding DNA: TGCGCCAGCAGCCAAGACAGACAGGCCCCCTATGGCTACACCTTC. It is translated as CASSQDRQAPYGYTF.

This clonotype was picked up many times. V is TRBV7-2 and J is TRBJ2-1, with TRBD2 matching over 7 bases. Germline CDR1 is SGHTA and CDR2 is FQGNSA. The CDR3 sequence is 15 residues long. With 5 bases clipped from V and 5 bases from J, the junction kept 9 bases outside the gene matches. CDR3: CASSAPGLADNEQFF. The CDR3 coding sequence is TGTGCCAGCAGCGCCCCGGGGCTAGCGGACAATGAGCAGTTCTTC.